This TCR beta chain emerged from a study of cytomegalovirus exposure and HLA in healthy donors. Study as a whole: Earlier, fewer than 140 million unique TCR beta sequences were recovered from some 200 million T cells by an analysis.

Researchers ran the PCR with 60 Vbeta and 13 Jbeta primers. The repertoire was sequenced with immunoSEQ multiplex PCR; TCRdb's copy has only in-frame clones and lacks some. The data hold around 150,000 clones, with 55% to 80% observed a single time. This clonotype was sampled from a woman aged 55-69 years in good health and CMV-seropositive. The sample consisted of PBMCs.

The CDR3 loop reads CASSPTSVGYNEQFF. The CDR3 coding sequence is TGTGCCAGCTCACCAACTAGCGTGGGATACAATGAGCAGTTCTTC. The J gene is TRBJ2-1, the V gene TRBV18; 7 bases are shared with TRBD2. The CDR3 totals 15 residues. The V gene's germline CDR1 is KGHSH and CDR2 LQKENI. J lost 4 bases, V lost 2 bases, and 5 bases had no gene match.